A selection of T cell receptor beta chains follows, all from one sample in a study of blood T cell repertoires in COVID-19. Assay: immunoSEQ multiplex PCR; the TCRdb copy retains only in-frame clones and omits some. This table holds approximately 360,000 clones, roughly 90% found once. Sequences were obtained from peripheral blood. The receptors were gathered from a man younger than 30 with active or convalescent COVID-19. CDR3s include the opening cysteine and the closing phenylalanine or tryptophan. A D gene is named only where the DNA matches it firmly. A row's size may be missing; if present it is once, few, many or a size class.

v_call,clone_size,j_call,d_call,cdr3_nt,cdr3_aa
TRBV28,NA,TRBJ2-7,NA,TGTGCCAGCAAAATTGTGGCCGACTCCTACGAGCAGTACTTC,CASKIVADSYEQYF
TRBV24-1,NA,TRBJ2-3,NA,TGTGCCACCAGGGCCGGCCAGGGCGGCACAGATACGCAGTATTTT,CATRAGQGGTDTQYF
TRBV7-9,NA,TRBJ2-1,NA,TGTGCCAGCAGCGTTAGCCGGAGGGGAGAAAATGAGCAGTTCTTC,CASSVSRRGENEQFF
TRBV6-5,NA,TRBJ1-1,NA,TGTGCCAGCAGTTACGAGGGAAACACTGAAGCTTTCTTT,CASSYEGNTEAFF
TRBV19,NA,TRBJ2-2,NA,TGTGCCAGTAGTCTTACAGGGTACGGTACCGGGGAGCTGTTTTTT,CASSLTGYGTGELFF
TRBV19,once,TRBJ2-1,NA,TGTGCCAGCAGAGGGAGGAGCTCCTACAATGAGCAGTTCTTC,CASRGRSSYNEQFF
TRBV7-6,NA,TRBJ1-4,TRBD1,TGTGCCAGCAGCCACCGGACAGGATTTGGGCCAACTAATGAAAAACTGTTTTTT,CASSHRTGFGPTNEKLFF
TRBV27,NA,TRBJ1-6,TRBD1,TGTGCCTGCCGGGACAGGGCTAATTCACCCCTCCACTTT,CACRDRANSPLHF
TRBV5-1,NA,TRBJ2-2,NA,TGCGCCAGCAGTGAGGGTAATCGCTCCACCGCGAACACCGGGGAGCTGTTTTTT,CASSEGNRSTANTGELFF
TRBV6-2/TRBV6-3,once,TRBJ2-5,TRBD1,TGTGCCAGCAGTACCCCGGGACAGGGTTTTGAGACCCAGTACTTC,CASSTPGQGFETQYF
TRBV9,NA,TRBJ2-1,NA,TGTGCCAGCAGCACCGACTTGATCTCCTACAATGAGCAGTTCTTC,CASSTDLISYNEQFF
TRBV6-5,NA,TRBJ1-5,TRBD1,TGTGCCAGCCGTCCGACAGGGGACAATCAGCCCCAGCATTTT,CASRPTGDNQPQHF
TRBV6-2/TRBV6-3,NA,TRBJ2-1,TRBD2,TGTGCCAGCAGCCGGGGGGGCGGGGAGCAGTTCTTC,CASSRGGGEQFF
TRBV12-5,once,TRBJ2-3,TRBD1,TGTGCTAGTGGTTTGGCCGGGACAGGGGCGTCAGATACGCAGTATTTT,CASGLAGTGASDTQYF
TRBV11-3,NA,TRBJ2-1,NA,TGTGCCAGCAGCTTCGACAGGTACAAGCAGTTCTTC,CASSFDRYKQFF
TRBV7-2,once,TRBJ2-5,NA,TGTGCCAGCAGCTTACTTCAAGAGACCCAGTACTTC,CASSLLQETQYF